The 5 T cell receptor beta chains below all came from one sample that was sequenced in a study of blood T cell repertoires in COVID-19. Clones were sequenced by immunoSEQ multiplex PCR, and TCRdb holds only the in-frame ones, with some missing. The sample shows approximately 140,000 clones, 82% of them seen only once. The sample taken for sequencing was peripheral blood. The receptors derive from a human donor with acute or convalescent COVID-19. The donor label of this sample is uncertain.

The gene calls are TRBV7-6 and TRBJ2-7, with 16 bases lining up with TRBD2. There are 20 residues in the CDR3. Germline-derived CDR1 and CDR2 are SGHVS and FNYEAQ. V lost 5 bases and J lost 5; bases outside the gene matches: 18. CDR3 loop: CASSRPGTSGGDFLRDEQYF. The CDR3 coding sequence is TGTGCCAGCAGCCGCCCCGGGACTAGCGGGGGGGATTTCCTTAGGGACGAGCAGTACTTC.

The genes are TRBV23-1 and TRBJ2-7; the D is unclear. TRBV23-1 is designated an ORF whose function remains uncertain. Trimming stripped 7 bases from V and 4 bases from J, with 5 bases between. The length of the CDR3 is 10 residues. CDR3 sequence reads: CASTQYEQYF. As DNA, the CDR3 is TGCGCCAGCACCCAGTACGAGCAGTACTTC.

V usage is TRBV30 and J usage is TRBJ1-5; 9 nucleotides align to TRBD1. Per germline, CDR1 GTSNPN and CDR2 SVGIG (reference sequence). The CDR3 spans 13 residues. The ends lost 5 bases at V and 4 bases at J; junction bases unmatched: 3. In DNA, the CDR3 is TGTGCCTGGGCACAGGGGGCGAATCAGCCCCAGCATTTT. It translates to CAWAQGANQPQHF.

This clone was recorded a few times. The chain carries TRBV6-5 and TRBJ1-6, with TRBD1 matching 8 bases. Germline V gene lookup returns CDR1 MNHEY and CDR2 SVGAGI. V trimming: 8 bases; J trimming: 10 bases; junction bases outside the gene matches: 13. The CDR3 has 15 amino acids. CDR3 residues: CASRGSTGESSPLHF. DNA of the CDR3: TGTGCCAGCCGAGGGTCGACAGGGGAGAGCTCACCCCTCCACTTT.

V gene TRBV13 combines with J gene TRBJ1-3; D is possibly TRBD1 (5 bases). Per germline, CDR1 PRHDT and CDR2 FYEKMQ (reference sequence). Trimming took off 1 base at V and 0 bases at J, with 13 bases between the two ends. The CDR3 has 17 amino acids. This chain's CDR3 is CASSLAPRVPSGNTIYF. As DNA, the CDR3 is TGTGCCAGCAGCTTAGCACCCAGGGTCCCCTCTGGAAACACCATATATTTT.